This is a list of T cell receptor beta chains from one sample in a study of identical twins. In TCRdb, the 5' RACE reads were re-called with MiXCR into one record per CDR3 protein. The table shows hundreds of thousands of distinct CDR3 sequences, with 20% to 30% occurring only once. This sample was also put to use in a study of T cells expressing NK-cell markers.

What was sequenced was CD4+ T cells sorted from blood. These receptors came from a woman younger than 35 in good health. The CDR3 runs from the conserved cysteine through the conserved F or W. The D gene is left open where the match is weak. The listing skips clone size in some rows; elsewhere it reads once, few, many or a size class.

clone_size	d_call	v_call	j_call	cdr3_aa	cdr3_nt
NA	NA	TRBV10-1	TRBJ1-1	CASSEFSAGNTEAFF	TGCGCCAGCAGTGAATTTTCGGCAGGGAACACTGAAGCTTTCTTT
NA	NA	TRBV20-1	TRBJ1-4	CSAGGDGNEKLFF	TGCAGTGCTGGTGGGGACGGTAATGAAAAACTGTTTTTT
NA	NA	TRBV6-5	TRBJ2-7	CASSQTQGRYSYEQYF	TGTGCCAGCAGCCAGACTCAGGGGCGCTACTCCTACGAGCAGTACTTC
few	NA	TRBV5-1	TRBJ2-5	CASSLDTGETQYF	TGCGCCAGCAGCCTGGACACCGGAGAGACCCAGTACTTC
NA	NA	TRBV12-3/TRBV12-4	TRBJ2-6	CASSFSGTLSGANVLTF	TGTGCCAGCAGTTTTTCAGGAACCCTCTCTGGGGCCAACGTCCTGACTTTC
once	NA	TRBV7-9	TRBJ2-1	CASTPGRGSYNEQFF	TGTGCCAGCACCCCCGGCAGGGGCTCCTACAATGAGCAGTTCTTC
NA	NA	TRBV2	TRBJ2-3	CASSFLRGGRTDTQYF	TGTGCCAGCAGTTTCTTAAGGGGGGGACGCACAGATACGCAGTATTTT
few	TRBD1	TRBV7-3	TRBJ1-6	CARGTVASGSPLHF	TGTGCCCGGGGGACAGTGGCTAGTGGCTCACCCCTCCACTTT
NA	NA	TRBV3-1	TRBJ2-3	CASSPSHRDTQYF	TGTGCCAGCAGCCCTAGTCATAGGGATACGCAGTATTTT
once	NA	TRBV19	TRBJ2-7	CASSVSGGGEQYF	TGTGCCAGTAGTGTAAGTGGAGGGGGCGAGCAGTACTTC
NA	TRBD2	TRBV28	TRBJ2-1	CASSSLAGGAYNEQFF	TGTGCCAGCAGTTCCCTAGCGGGGGGGGCCTACAATGAGCAGTTCTTC
NA	TRBD2	TRBV20-1	TRBJ2-7	CSAGTRRGYEQHF	TGCAGTGCGGGGACTAGGAGGGGATACGAGCAGCACTTC
NA	NA	TRBV7-6	TRBJ2-3	CASSLVVRDTQYF	TGTGCCAGCAGCTTAGTAGTGCGGGATACGCAGTATTTT
few	NA	TRBV6-1	TRBJ2-3	CASTTLGADTQYF	TGTGCCAGCACGACACTGGGGGCAGATACGCAGTATTTT
NA	TRBD1	TRBV5-6	TRBJ1-5	CASSRRDSHSNQPQHF	TGTGCCAGCAGCAGGCGGGACAGCCATAGCAATCAGCCCCAGCATTTT
NA	NA	TRBV7-3	TRBJ2-7	CASSSPGGRVHEQYF	TGTGCCAGCAGCTCCCCTGGGGGCAGGGTCCACGAGCAGTACTTC
few	TRBD1	TRBV12-3/TRBV12-4	TRBJ2-7	CASSSFTGDYEQYF	TGTGCCAGCAGTTCGTTCACAGGGGACTACGAGCAGTACTTC
few	NA	TRBV29-1	TRBJ2-7	CSVEEGTSYEQYF	TGCAGCGTTGAAGAGGGGACCTCCTACGAGCAGTACTTC
few	TRBD1	TRBV7-2	TRBJ2-1	CASSSGQVSYNEQFF	TGTGCCAGCAGCTCAGGACAGGTTTCCTACAATGAGCAGTTCTTC
NA	TRBD2	TRBV6-1	TRBJ2-1	CASTSRKVAGVYNEQFF	TGTGCCAGCACCTCAAGGAAGGTAGCGGGAGTCTACAATGAGCAGTTCTTC
NA	TRBD2	TRBV7-3	TRBJ2-1	CASTSGGDNEQFF	TGTGCCAGCACTAGCGGGGGAGACAATGAGCAGTTCTTC
NA	NA	TRBV20-1	TRBJ2-3	CSASNVPDTQYF	TGCAGTGCCTCCAACGTCCCAGATACGCAGTATTTT
many	NA	TRBV20-1	TRBJ1-2	CSALTANYGYTF	TGCAGTGCCTTGACAGCTAACTATGGCTACACCTTC
NA	NA	TRBV20-1	TRBJ2-7	CSARDFGTAPYEQYF	TGCAGTGCTAGAGATTTCGGCACAGCTCCCTACGAGCAGTACTTC
NA	NA	TRBV20-1	TRBJ2-3	CSARGPRVSTDTQYF	TGCAGTGCTAGAGGTCCCAGGGTTAGCACAGATACGCAGTATTTT
few	TRBD2	TRBV24-1	TRBJ2-7	CATSDVSGRSYEQYF	TGTGCCACCAGTGACGTCAGCGGGAGATCCTACGAGCAGTACTTC
few	NA	TRBV6-1	TRBJ2-3	CASRPPGWLVDTQYF	TGTGCCAGCCGCCCCCCCGGGTGGTTGGTAGATACGCAGTATTTT
few	NA	TRBV12-3/TRBV12-4	TRBJ1-5	CASSGRFSNQPQHF	TGTGCCAGCAGTGGTAGGTTCAGCAATCAGCCCCAGCATTTT
NA	NA	TRBV6-1	TRBJ2-6	CASSEHSGANVLTF	TGTGCCAGCAGTGAACACTCTGGGGCCAACGTCCTGACTTTC
few	NA	TRBV20-1	TRBJ2-7	CSVRRSGSLEQYF	TGCAGTGTCAGGCGTTCAGGATCTCTGGAGCAGTACTTC
few	TRBD2	TRBV12-3/TRBV12-4	TRBJ2-1	CASSPLAGGANEQFF	TGTGCCAGCAGTCCTCTAGCGGGAGGGGCTAATGAGCAGTTCTTC
NA	TRBD2	TRBV6-4	TRBJ2-2	CASSRLAGANTGELFF	TGTGCCAGCAGCAGACTAGCGGGGGCGAACACCGGGGAGCTGTTTTTT
few	NA	TRBV11-2	TRBJ2-2	CASSAQAIFPGELFF	TGTGCCAGCAGCGCCCAGGCTATCTTCCCCGGGGAGCTGTTTTTT
many	NA	TRBV3-1	TRBJ1-5	CASSPGRINQPQHF	TGTGCCAGCAGTCCGGGCCGCATCAATCAGCCCCAGCATTTT
NA	TRBD2	TRBV29-1	TRBJ2-7	CSVGTSTSGNHYEQYF	TGCAGCGTTGGCACCTCGACTAGCGGGAATCACTACGAGCAGTACTTC
NA	TRBD1	TRBV5-1	TRBJ1-1	CASSFVGQEAFF	TGCGCCAGCAGCTTCGTGGGACAGGAAGCTTTCTTT
NA	NA	TRBV6-5	TRBJ2-7	CASRRTTSEQYF	TGTGCCAGCAGGAGGACGACGAGCGAGCAGTACTTC
NA	TRBD1	TRBV20-1	TRBJ1-1	CSASRDRVTEAFF	TGCAGTGCTAGCCGGGACAGGGTAACTGAAGCTTTCTTT
NA	NA	TRBV20-1	TRBJ2-1	CSARLADNEQFF	TGCAGTGCTAGACTAGCAGACAATGAGCAGTTCTTC
few	NA	TRBV6-1	TRBJ2-7	CASRFLDGSSYEQYF	TGTGCCAGCAGATTCTTAGACGGTAGCTCCTACGAGCAGTACTTC
NA	TRBD1	TRBV24-1	TRBJ2-1	CATSDPGTEGNEQFF	TGTGCCACCAGTGACCCCGGGACAGAAGGTAATGAGCAGTTCTTC
NA	TRBD1	TRBV5-1	TRBJ2-1	CASSLGQGLYNEQFF	TGCGCCAGCAGCTTGGGACAGGGTCTTTACAATGAGCAGTTCTTC
few	TRBD2	TRBV15	TRBJ2-5	CASLARECQETQYF	TGTGCCTCCTTGGCGCGGGAGTGCCAAGAGACCCAGTACTTC
few	NA	TRBV10-3	TRBJ1-1	CAIRGPGDRSTEAFF	TGTGCCATCAGGGGCCCGGGGGATAGGAGCACTGAAGCTTTCTTT
NA	NA	TRBV11-2	TRBJ1-2	CASSLVRPVGGYTF	TGTGCCAGCAGCTTAGTTAGACCCGTCGGTGGCTACACCTTC
NA	NA	TRBV5-1	TRBJ2-3	CAGSRGEATDTQYF	TGCGCCGGCAGTCGGGGAGAGGCCACAGATACGCAGTATTTT
NA	TRBD2	TRBV10-3	TRBJ2-1	CAIRTTSGDYNEQFF	TGTGCCATCAGGACCACTAGCGGCGACTACAATGAGCAGTTCTTC
few	TRBD1	TRBV4-3	TRBJ2-7	CASSQDKAGGYEQYF	TGCGCCAGCAGCCAAGATAAGGCAGGGGGCTACGAGCAGTACTTC
NA	TRBD2	TRBV2	TRBJ2-3	CASSLTSDNTQYF	TGTGCCAGCAGTCTGACTAGCGACAATACGCAGTATTTT
many	NA	TRBV9	TRBJ2-3	CASTPVRQYTDTQYF	TGTGCCAGCACCCCCGTGAGACAGTATACAGATACGCAGTATTTT